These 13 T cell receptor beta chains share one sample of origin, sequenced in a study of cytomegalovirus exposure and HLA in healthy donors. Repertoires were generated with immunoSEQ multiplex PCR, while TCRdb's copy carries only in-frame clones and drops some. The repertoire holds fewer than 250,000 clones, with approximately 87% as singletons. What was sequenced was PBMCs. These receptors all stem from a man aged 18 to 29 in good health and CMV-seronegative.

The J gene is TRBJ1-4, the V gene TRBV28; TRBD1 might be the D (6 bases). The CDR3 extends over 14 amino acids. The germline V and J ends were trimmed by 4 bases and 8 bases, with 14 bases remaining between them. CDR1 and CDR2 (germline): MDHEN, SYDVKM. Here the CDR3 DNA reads TGTGCCAGCAGTTCATACAGGGCAGGGGAAAAACTGTTTTTT. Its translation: CASSSYRAGEKLFF.

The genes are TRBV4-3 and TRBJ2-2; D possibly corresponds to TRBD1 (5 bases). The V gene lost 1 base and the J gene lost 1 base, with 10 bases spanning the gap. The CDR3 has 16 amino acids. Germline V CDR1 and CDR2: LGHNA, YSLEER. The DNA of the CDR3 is TGCGCCAGCAGCCAAGCGATGGGGCGGAACACCGGGGAGCTGTTTTTT. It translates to CASSQAMGRNTGELFF.

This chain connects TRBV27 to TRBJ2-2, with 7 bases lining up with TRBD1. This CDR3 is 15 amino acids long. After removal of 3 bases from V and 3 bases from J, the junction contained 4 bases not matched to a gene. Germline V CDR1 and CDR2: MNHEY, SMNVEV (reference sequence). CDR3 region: CASSFLRGYTGELFF. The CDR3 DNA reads TGTGCCAGCAGTTTCCTCAGGGGGTACACCGGGGAGCTGTTTTTT.

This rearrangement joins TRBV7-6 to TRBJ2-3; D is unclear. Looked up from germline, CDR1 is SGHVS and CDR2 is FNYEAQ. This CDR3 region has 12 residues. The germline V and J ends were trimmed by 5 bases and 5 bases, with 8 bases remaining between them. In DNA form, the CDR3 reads TGTGCCAGCAGCCCTGGGCGAGATACGCAGTATTTT. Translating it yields CASSPGRDTQYF.

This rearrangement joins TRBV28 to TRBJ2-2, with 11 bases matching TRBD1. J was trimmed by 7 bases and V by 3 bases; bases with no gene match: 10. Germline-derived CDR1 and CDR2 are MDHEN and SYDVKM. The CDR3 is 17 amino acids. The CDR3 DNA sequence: TGTGCCAGCAGTTTTAACCCCGGGACAGGGGGTGTCGGGGAGCTGTTTTTT. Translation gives CASSFNPGTGGVGELFF.

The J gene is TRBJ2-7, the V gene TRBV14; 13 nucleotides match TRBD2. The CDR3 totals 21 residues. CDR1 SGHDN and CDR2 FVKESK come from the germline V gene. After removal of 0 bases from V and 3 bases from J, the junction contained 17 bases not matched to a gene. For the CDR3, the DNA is TGTGCCAGCAGCCAAGATGGTCGGGTGACGGGACTAGCGGGAAATCGCTACGAGCAGTACTTC. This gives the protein CASSQDGRVTGLAGNRYEQYF.

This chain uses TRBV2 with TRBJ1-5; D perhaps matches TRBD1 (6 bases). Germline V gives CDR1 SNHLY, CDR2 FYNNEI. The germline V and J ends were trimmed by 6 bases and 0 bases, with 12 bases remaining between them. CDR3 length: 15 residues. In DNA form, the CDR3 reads TGTGCCAGCAGGAAAGGACAGTCTAGCAATCAGCCCCAGCATTTT. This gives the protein CASRKGQSSNQPQHF.

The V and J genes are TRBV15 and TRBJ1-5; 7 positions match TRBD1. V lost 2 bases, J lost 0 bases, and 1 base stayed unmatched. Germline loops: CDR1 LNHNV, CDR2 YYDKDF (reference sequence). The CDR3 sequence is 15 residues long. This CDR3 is CATSRTGVSNQPQHF. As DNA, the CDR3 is TGTGCCACCAGCAGAACAGGGGTTAGCAATCAGCCCCAGCATTTT.

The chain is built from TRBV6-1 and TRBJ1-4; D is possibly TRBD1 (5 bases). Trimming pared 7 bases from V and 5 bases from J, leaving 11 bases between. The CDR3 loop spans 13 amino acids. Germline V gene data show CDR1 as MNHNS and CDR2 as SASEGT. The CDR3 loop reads CASKRQTNEKLFF. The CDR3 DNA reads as TGTGCCAGCAAGAGACAGACAAATGAAAAACTGTTTTTT.

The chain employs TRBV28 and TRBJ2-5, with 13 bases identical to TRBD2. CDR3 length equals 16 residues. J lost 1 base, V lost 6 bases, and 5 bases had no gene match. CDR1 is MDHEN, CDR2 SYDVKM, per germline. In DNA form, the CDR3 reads TGTGCCAGCAGCTATGGGACTAGCGGGACCCAAGAGACCCAGTACTTC. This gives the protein CASSYGTSGTQETQYF.

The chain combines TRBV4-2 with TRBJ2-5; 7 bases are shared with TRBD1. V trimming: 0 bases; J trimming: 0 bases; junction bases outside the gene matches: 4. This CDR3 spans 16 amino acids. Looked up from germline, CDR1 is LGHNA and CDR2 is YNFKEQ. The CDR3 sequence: CASSQDRDSNQETQYF. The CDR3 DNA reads TGTGCCAGCAGCCAAGATCGGGACAGCAACCAAGAGACCCAGTACTTC.

Here the CDR3 DNA reads TGTGCCAGCAGGAGCGATTGGTACCAAGAGACCCAGTACTTC. Its protein product is CASRSDWYQETQYF. The rearrangement links TRBV6-5 to TRBJ2-5; D is undetermined. Germline CDR1 is MNHEY and CDR2 is SVGAGI. V lost 6 bases and J lost 0, with 11 bases in between. This CDR3 spans 14 amino acids.

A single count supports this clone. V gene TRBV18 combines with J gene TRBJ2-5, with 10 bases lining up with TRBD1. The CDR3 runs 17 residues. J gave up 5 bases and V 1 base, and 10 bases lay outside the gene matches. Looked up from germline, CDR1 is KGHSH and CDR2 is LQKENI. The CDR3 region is CASSPLAGTGELETQYF. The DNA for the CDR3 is TGTGCCAGCTCACCACTGGCCGGGACAGGGGAGTTGGAGACCCAGTACTTC.